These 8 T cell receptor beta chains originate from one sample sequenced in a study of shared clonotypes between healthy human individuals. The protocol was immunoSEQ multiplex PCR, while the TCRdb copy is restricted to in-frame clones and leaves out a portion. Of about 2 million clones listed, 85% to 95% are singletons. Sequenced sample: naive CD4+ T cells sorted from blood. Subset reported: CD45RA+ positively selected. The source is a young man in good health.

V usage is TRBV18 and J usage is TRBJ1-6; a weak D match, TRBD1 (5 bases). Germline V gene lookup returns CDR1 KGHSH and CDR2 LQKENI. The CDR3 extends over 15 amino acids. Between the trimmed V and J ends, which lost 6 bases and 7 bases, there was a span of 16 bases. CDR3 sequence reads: CASSGATKTNSPLHF. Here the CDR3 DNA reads TGTGCCAGCTCCGGGGCCACTAAGACCAATTCACCCCTCCACTTT.

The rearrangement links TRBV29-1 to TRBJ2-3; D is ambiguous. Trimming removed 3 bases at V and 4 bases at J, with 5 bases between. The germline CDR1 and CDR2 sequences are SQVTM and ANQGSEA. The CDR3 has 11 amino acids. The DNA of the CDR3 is TGCAGCGTTGACCTTGCAGATACGCAGTATTTT. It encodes CSVDLADTQYF.

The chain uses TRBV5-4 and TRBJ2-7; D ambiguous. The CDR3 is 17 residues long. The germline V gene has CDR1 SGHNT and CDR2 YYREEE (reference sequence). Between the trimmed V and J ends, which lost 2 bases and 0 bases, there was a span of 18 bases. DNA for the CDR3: TGTGCCAGCAGCTTCGGGCGGCCGACCCCCACCTCCTACGAGCAGTACTTC. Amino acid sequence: CASSFGRPTPTSYEQYF.

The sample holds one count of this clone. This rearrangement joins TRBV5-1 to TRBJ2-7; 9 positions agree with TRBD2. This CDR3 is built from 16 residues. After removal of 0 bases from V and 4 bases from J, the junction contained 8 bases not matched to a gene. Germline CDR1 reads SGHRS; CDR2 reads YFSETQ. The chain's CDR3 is CASSLGTAGGAYEQYF. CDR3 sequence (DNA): TGCGCCAGCAGCTTGGGTACGGCGGGAGGGGCGTACGAGCAGTACTTC.

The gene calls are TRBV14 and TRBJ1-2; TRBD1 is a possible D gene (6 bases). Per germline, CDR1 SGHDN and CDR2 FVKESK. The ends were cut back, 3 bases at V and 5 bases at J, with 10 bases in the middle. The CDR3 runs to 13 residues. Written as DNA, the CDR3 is TGTGCCAGCAGCCACGGGACACTTTATGGCTACACCTTC. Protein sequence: CASSHGTLYGYTF.

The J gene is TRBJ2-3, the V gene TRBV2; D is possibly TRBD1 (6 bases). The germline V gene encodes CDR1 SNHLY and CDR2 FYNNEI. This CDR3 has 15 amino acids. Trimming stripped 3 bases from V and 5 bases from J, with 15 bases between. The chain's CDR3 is CASSDSRGAQDTQYF. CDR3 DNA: TGTGCCAGCAGTGACAGCAGGGGAGCACAAGATACGCAGTATTTT.

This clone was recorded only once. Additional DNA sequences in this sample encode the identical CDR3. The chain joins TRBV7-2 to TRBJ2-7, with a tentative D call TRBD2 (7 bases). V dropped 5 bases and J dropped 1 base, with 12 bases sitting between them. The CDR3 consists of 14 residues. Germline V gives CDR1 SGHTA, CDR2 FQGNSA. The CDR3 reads CASSLGRGSYEQYF. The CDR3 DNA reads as TGTGCCAGCAGCCTTGGGAGGGGGTCCTACGAGCAGTACTTC.

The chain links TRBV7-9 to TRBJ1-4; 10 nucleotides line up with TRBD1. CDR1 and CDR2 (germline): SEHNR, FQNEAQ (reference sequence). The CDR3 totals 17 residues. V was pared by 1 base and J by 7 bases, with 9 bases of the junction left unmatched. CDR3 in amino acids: CASSLDRAGQGSEKLFF. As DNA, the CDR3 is TGTGCCAGCAGCTTAGACCGCGCGGGACAGGGGAGTGAAAAACTGTTTTTT.